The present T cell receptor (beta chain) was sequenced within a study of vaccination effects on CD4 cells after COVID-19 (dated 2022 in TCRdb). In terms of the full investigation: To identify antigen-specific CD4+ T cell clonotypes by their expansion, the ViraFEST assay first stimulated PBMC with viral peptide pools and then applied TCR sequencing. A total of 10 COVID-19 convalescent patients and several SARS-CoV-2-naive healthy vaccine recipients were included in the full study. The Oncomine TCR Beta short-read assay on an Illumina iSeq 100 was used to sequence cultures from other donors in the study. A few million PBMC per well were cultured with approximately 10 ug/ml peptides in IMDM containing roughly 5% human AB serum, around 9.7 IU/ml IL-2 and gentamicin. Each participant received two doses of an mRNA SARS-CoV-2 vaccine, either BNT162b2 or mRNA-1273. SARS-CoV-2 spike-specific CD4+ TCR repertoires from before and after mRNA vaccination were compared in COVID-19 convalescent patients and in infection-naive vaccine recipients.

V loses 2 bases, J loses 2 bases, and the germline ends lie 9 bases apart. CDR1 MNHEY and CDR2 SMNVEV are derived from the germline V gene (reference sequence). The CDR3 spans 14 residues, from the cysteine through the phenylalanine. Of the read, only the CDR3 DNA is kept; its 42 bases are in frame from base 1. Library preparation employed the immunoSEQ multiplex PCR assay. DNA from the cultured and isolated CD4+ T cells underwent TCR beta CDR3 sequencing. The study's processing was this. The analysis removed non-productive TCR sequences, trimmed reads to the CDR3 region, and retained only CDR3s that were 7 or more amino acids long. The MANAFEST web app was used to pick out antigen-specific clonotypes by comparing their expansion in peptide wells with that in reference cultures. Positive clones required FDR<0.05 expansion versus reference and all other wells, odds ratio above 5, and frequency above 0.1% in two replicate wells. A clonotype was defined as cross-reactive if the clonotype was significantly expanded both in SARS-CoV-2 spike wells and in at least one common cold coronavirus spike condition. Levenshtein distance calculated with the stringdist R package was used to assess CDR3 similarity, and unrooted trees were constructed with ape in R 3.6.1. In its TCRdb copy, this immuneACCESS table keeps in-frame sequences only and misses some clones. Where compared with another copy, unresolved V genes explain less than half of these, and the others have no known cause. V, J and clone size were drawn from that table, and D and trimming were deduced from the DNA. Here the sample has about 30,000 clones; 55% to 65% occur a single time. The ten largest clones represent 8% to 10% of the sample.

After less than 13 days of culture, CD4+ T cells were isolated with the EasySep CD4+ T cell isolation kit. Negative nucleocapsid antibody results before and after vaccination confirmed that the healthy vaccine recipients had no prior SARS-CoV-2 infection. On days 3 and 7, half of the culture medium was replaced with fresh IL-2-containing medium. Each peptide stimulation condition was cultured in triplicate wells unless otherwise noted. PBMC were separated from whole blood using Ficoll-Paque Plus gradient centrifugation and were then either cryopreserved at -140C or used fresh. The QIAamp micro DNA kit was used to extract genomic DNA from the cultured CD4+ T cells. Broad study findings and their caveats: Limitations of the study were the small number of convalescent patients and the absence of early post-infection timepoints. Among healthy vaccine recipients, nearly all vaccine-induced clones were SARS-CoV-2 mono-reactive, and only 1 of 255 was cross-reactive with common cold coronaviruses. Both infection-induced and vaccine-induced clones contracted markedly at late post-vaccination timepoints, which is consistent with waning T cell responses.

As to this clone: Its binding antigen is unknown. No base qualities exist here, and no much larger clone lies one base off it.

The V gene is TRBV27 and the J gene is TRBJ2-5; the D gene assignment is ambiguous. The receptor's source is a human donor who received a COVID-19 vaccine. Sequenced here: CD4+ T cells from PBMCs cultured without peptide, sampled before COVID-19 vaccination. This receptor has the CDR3 CASSLVGRQETQYF. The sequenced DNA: TGTGCCAGCAGTTTAGTAGGGCGGCAAGAGACCCAGTACTTC.